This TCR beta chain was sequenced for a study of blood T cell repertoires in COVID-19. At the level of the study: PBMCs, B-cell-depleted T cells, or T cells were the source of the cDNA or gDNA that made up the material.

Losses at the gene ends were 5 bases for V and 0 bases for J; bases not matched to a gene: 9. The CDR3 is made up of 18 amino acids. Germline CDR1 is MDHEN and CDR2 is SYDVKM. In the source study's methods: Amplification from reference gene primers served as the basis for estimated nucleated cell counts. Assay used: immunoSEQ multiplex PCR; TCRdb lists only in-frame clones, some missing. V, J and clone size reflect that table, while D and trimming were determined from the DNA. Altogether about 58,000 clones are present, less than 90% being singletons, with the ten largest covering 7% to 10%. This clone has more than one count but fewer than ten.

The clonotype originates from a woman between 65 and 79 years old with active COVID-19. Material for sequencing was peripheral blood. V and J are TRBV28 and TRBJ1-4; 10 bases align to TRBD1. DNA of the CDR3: TGTGCCAGCAGTCGCGCCCCCGGGACAGGGGCAACTAATGAAAAACTGTTTTTT. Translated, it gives CASSRAPGTGATNEKLFF.